The T cell receptor beta chain described here comes from a study of blood T cell repertoires in COVID-19. Study details: Sites in the United States, Italy and Spain provided acute and convalescent COVID-19 samples. Sources were T cells, B-cell-depleted T cells, or PBMCs; the material itself was cDNA or gDNA.

Germline V lookup: CDR1 SGDLS, CDR2 YYNGEE. V was trimmed by 3 bases and J by 1 base, leaving 8 bases between them. The CDR3 consists of 14 residues. Original data processing: Using reference gene primer amplification, nucleated cell counts were estimated. Sequenced by immunoSEQ multiplex PCR; TCRdb stores in-frame clones only, minus some. V, J and clone size reflect that table, while D and trimming were determined from the DNA. The sample carries tens of thousands of clones, 85% to 90% recorded once. Sample: peripheral blood. The TCR was taken from a human donor in a cohort sampled during active COVID-19. This chain joins TRBV9 and TRBJ1-3; D is undetermined. The CDR3 DNA follows: TGTGCCAGCAGCGCCGACACTTCTGGAAACACCATATATTTT. Translated, it gives CASSADTSGNTIYF.